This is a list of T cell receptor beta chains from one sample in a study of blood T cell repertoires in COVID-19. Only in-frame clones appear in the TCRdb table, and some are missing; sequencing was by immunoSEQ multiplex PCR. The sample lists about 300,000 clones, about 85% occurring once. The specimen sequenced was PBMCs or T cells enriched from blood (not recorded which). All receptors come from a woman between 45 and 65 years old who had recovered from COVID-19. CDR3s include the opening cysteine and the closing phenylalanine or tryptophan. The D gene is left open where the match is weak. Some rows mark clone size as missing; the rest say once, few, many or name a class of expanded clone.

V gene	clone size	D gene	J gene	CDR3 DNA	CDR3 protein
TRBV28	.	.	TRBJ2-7	TGTGCCAGCAGCTCCCGTTGTACAGGGGGGGGCTACGAGCAGTACTTC	CASSSRCTGGGYEQYF
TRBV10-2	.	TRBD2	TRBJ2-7	TGCGCCAGCAGTGAGTCTATGATAGCGGGCGAGCAGTACTTC	CASSESMIAGEQYF
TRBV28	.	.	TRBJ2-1	TGTGCCAGCAGTTTTTCTCTAGTACTCAATGAGCAGTTCTTC	CASSFSLVLNEQFF
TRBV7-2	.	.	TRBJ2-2	TGTGCCAGCAGCTTTAGGGGGGGCGGACGGTCCGGGGAGCTGTTTTTT	CASSFRGGGRSGELFF
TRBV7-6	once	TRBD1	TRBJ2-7	TGTGCCAGCAGCTTAGTGAACAGGGGGCACCAGGACTTC	CASSLVNRGHQDF
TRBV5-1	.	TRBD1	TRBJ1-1	TGCGCCAGCAAAACCGAACAGGGGGCTGGGGTGAACACTGAAGCTTTCTTT	CASKTEQGAGVNTEAFF
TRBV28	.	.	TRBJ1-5	TGTGCCAGTACAGCCCCTCCACCGCACCAGCCCCAGCATTTT	CASTAPPPHQPQHF
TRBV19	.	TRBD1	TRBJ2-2	TGTGCCAGTAGTATTACAGGGGGTGGCACCGGGGAGCTGTTTTTT	CASSITGGGTGELFF
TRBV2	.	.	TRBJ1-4	TGTGCCAGCAGTGATCGAAGGACAGAGGGTTTTTTT	CASSDRRTEGFF
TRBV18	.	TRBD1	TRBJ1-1	TGTGCCAGCTCACCAGGGACAGGGAGGGAGACTGAAGCTTTCTTT	CASSPGTGRETEAFF
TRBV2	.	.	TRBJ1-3	TGTGCCAGCAGTTTCGTAACGGCAGGTTATGGAAACACCATATATTTT	CASSFVTAGYGNTIYF
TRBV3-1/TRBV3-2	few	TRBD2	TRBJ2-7	TGTGCCAGCAGCCGGGGAGGGTCCTACGAGCAGTACTTC	CASSRGGSYEQYF
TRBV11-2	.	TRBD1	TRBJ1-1	TGTGCCAGCAGCTCCAGACAGGGTAACACTGAAGCTTTCTTT	CASSSRQGNTEAFF
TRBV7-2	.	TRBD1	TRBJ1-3	TGTGCCAGCAGCTCACAAACAACAGGGGGGTCTGGAAACACCATATATTTT	CASSSQTTGGSGNTIYF
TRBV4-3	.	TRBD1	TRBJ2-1	TGCGCCAGCAGCACACCGGGACAGGCCAACAATGAGCAGTTCTTC	CASSTPGQANNEQFF
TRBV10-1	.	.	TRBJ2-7	TGCGCCAGCAGTGAGAACCAGGGCGGCGAGCAGTACTTC	CASSENQGGEQYF
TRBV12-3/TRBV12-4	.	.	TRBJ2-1	TGTGCCAGCAGTCTGCGTATGCGGTGGGAGCAGTTCTTC	CASSLRMRWEQFF
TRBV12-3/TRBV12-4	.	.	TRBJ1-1	TGTGCCAGCACCACCGAGGGGAACACTGAAGCTTTCTTT	CASTTEGNTEAFF
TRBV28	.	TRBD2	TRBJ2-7	TGTGCCAGCAGTAGCGGGGGGCCTACCGAGCAGTACTTC	CASSSGGPTEQYF
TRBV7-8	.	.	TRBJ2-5	TGTGCCAGCAGCTTAGCGGCAGGACTAAGCCAAGAGACCCAGTACTTC	CASSLAAGLSQETQYF
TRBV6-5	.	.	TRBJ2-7	TGTGCCACCGCCCCGCGCCATGACTCCTACGAGCAGTACTTC	CATAPRHDSYEQYF
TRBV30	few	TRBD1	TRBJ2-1	TGTGCCTTCGGGACAGGAAAATACAATGAGCAGTTCTTC	CAFGTGKYNEQFF
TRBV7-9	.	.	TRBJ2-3	TGTGCCAGCAGCCCCCACTCTAGCACAGATACGCAGTATTTT	CASSPHSSTDTQYF
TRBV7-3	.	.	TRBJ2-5	TGTGCCAGCAGCCGTGGACAGCAAGAGACCCAGTACTTC	CASSRGQQETQYF
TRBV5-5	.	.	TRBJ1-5	TGTGCCAGCAGCTTGGCGGTCGCACAGCCCCAGCATTTT	CASSLAVAQPQHF
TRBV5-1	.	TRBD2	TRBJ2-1	TGCGCCAGCAGCTTGGGGGCTAGCGGGAGGCTTATCCTATCCTACAATGAGCAGTTCTTC	CASSLGASGRLILSYNEQFF
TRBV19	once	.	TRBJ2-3	TGTGCCAGTAGTATACCCGGGGGGCCCTCGGGGGATACGCAGTATTTT	CASSIPGGPSGDTQYF
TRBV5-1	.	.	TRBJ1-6	TGCGCCAGCAGCTTGTATTCAGGGCTGGCCGGGGGTTCACCCCTCCACTTT	CASSLYSGLAGGSPLHF
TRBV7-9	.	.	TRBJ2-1	TGTGCCAGCAGCCCCCGTTCGTCCAATGAGCAGTTCTTC	CASSPRSSNEQFF
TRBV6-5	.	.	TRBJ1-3	TGTGCCAGCAGTTATCGCGAGTGGAGCTCTGGAAACACCATATATTTT	CASSYREWSSGNTIYF
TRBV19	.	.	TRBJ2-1	TGTGCCAGCAAGGAGGGACGCCCCTACAATGAGCAGTTCTTC	CASKEGRPYNEQFF
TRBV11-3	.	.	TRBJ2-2	TGTGCCAGCAGCTTAGGTCAGGGCACCGGGGAGCTGTTTTTT	CASSLGQGTGELFF
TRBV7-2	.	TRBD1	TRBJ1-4	TGTGCCAGCAGCTGGACAGGGGGGGGAACTAATGAAAAACTGTTTTTT	CASSWTGGGTNEKLFF
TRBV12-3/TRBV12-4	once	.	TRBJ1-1	TGTGCCAGCAGCCCCCCAGGGATCGGGCAAGCTTTCTTT	CASSPPGIGQAFF
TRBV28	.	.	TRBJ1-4	TGTGCCAGCAGTCGTTATAATGAAAAACTGTTTTTT	CASSRYNEKLFF
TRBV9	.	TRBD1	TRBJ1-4	TGTGCCAGCAGCAGGGGGACAGCAACTAATGAAAAACTGTTTTTT	CASSRGTATNEKLFF
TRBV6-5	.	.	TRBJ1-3	TGTGCCAGCTGCGCTTATCGCTCTGGAAACACCATATATTTT	CASCAYRSGNTIYF
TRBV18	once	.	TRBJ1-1	TGTGCCAGCTCAGGAGCATTCAGGGTTACGAGCACTGAAGCTTTCTTT	CASSGAFRVTSTEAFF